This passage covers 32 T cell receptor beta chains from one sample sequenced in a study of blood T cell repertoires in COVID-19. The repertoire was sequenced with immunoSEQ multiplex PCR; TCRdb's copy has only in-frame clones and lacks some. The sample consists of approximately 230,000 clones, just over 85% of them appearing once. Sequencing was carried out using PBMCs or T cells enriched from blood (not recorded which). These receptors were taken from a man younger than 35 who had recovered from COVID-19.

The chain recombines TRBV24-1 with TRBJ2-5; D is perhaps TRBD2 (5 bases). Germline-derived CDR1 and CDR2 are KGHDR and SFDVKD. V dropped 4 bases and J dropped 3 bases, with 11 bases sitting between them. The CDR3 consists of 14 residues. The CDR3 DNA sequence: TGTGCCACCAGTGACCCGTACGGGAAAGAGACCCAGTACTTC. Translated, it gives CATSDPYGKETQYF.

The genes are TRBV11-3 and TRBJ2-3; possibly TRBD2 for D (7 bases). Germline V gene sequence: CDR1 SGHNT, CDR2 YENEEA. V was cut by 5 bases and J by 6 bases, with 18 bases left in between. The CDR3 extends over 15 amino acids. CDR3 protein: CASSTEGGITDTQYF. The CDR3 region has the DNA TGTGCCAGCAGCACCGAGGGGGGGATTACCGATACGCAGTATTTT. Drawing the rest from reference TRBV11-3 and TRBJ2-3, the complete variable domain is EAGVVQSPRYKIIEKKQPVAFWCNPISGHNTLYWYLQNLGQGPELLIRYENEEAVDDSQLPKDRFSAERLKGVDSTLKIQPAELGDSAVYLCASSTEGGITDTQYFGPGTRLTVL.

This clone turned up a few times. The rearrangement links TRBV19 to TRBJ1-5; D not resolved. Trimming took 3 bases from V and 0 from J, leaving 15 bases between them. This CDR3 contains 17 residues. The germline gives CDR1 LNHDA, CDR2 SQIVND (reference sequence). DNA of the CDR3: TGTGCCAGTAGTATCCCCCGCTACGTAAATAGCAATCAGCCCCAGCATTTT. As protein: CASSIPRYVNSNQPQHF.

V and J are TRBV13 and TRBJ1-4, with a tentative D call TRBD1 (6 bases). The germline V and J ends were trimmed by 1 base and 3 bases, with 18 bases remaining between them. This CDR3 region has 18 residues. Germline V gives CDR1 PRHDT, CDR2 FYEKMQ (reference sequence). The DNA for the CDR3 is TGTGCCAGCAGCTTAGCCCATAGGGGGGGTGTACCTAATGAAAAACTGTTTTTT. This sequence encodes CASSLAHRGGVPNEKLFF. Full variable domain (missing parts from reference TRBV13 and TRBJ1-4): AAGVIQSPRHLIKEKRETATLKCYPIPRHDTVYWYQQGPGQDPQFLISFYEKMQSDKGSIPDRFSAQQFSDYHSELNMSSLELGDSALYFCASSLAHRGGVPNEKLFFGSGTQLSVL.

Here the CDR3 reads CASSLDRGGNSPLHF. DNA for the CDR3: TGCGCCAGCAGCTTGGATCGGGGTGGTAATTCACCCCTCCACTTT. V is TRBV5-1 and J is TRBJ1-6; D is uncertain. There are 15 residues in the CDR3. Trimming left V 0 bases short and J 6 bases short, with 10 bases between. Germline V lookup: CDR1 SGHRS, CDR2 YFSETQ.

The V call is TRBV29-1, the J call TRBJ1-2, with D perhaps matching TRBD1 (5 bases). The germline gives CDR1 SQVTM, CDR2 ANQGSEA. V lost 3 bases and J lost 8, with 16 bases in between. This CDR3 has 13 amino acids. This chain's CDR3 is CSVDLDSAYGYTF. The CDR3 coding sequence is TGCAGCGTTGATCTAGACAGCGCTTACGGCTACACCTTC.

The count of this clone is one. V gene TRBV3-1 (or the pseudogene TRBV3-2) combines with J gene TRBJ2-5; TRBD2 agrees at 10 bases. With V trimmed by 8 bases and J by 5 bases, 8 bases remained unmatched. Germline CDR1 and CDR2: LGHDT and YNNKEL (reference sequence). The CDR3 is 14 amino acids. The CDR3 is CASAPSGRLETQYF. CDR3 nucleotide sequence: TGTGCCAGCGCCCCTAGCGGGAGATTGGAGACCCAGTACTTC.

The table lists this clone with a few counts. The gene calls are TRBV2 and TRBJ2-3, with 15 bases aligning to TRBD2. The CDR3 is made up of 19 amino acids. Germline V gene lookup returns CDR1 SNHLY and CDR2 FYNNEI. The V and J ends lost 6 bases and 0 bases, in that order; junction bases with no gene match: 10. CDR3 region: CASSRGLAGGPSSTDTQYF. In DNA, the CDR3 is TGTGCCAGCAGCCGCGGACTAGCGGGAGGGCCGTCGAGCACAGATACGCAGTATTTT.

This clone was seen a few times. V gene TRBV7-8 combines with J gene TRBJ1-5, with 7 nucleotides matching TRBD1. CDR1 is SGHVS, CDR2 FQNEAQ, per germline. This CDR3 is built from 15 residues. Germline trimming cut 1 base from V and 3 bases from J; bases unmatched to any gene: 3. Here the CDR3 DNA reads TGTGCCAGCAGCTTAGAGGACAGGATCAATCAGCCCCAGCATTTT. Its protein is CASSLEDRINQPQHF.

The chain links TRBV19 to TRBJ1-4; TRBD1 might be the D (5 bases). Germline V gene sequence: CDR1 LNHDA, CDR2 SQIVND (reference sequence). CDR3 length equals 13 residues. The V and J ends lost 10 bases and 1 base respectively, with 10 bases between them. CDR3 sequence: CATRDRTNEKLFF. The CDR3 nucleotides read TGTGCCACCAGAGACAGAACTAATGAAAAACTGTTTTTT.

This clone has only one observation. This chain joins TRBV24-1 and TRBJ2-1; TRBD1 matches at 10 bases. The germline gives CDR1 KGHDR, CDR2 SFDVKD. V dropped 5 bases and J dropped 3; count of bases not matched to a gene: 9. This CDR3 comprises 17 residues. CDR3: CATSGPETGGNYNEQFF. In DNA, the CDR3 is TGTGCCACCAGTGGCCCCGAGACAGGGGGCAACTACAATGAGCAGTTCTTC.

CDR3 nucleotides: TGTGCCAGTACCCCGGGGACTACTATTGAAGCTTTCTTT. It codes for CASTPGTTIEAFF. The J gene is TRBJ1-1, the V gene TRBV19, with D possibly being TRBD1 (5 bases). Trimming left V 7 bases short and J 7 bases short, with 16 bases between. This CDR3 is 13 amino acids long. From germline, CDR1 is LNHDA and CDR2 SQIVND (reference sequence).

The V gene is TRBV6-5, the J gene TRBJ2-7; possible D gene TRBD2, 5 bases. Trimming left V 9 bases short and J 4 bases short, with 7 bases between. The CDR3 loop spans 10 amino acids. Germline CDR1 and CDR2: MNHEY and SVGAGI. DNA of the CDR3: TGTGCCAGTGAGGGTTACGAGCAGTACTTC. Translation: CASEGYEQYF.

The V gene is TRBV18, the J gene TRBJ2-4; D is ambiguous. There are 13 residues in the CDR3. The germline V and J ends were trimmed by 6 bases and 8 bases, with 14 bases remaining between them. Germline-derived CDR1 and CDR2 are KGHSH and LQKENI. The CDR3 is CASSSSGMDIQYF. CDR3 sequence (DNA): TGTGCCAGCTCCTCGTCGGGTATGGACATTCAGTACTTC.

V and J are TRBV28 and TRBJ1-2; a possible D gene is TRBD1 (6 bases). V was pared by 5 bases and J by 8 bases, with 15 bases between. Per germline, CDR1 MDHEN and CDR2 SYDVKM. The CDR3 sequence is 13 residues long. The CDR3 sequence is CASSLPYRDGYTF. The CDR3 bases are TGTGCCAGCAGTCTTCCTTACAGGGACGGCTACACCTTC.

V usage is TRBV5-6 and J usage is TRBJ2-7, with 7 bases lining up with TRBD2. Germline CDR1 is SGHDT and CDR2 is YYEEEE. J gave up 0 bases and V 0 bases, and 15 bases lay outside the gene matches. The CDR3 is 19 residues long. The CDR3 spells CASSLAWGGYLADSYEQYF. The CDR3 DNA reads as TGTGCCAGCAGCTTGGCCTGGGGAGGGTACCTAGCGGACTCCTACGAGCAGTACTTC.

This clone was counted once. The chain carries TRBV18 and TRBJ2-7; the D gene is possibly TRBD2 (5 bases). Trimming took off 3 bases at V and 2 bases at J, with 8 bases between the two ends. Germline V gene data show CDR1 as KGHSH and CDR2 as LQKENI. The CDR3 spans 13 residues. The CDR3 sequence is CASSPGVPYEQYF. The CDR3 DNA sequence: TGTGCCAGCTCACCGGGAGTACCCTACGAGCAGTACTTC.

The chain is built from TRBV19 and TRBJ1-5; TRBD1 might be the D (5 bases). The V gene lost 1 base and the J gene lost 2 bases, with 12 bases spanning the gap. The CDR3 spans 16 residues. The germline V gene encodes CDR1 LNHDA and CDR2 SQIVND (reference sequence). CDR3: CASSIGGAAGNQPQHF. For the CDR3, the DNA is TGTGCCAGTAGTATAGGCGGGGCCGCGGGCAATCAGCCCCAGCATTTT. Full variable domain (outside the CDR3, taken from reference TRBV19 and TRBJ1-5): DGGITQSPKYLFRKEGQNVTLSCEQNLNHDAMYWYRQDPGQGLRLIYYSQIVNDFQKGDIAEGYSVSREKKESFPLTVTSAQKNPTAFYLCASSIGGAAGNQPQHFGDGTRLSIL.

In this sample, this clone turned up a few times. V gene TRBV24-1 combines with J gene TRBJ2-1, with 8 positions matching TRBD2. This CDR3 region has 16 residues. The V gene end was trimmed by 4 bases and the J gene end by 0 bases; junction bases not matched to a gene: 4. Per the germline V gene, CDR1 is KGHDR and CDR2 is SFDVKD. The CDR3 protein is CATSDSSGSSYNEQFF. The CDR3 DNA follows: TGTGCCACCAGTGACTCCAGCGGGAGCTCCTACAATGAGCAGTTCTTC.

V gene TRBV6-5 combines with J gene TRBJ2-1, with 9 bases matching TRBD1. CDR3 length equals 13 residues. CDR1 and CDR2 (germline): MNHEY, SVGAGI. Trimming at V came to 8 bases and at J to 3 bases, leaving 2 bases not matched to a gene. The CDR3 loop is CASGTGLYNEQFF. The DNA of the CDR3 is TGTGCCAGCGGGACAGGGCTCTACAATGAGCAGTTCTTC.

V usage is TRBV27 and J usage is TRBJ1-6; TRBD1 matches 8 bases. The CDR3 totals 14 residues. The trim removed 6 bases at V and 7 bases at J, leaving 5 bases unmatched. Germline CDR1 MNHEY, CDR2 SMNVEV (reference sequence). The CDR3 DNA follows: TGTGCCAGCAGCCCGGACAGGGCCAATTCACCCCTCCACTTT. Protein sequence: CASSPDRANSPLHF.

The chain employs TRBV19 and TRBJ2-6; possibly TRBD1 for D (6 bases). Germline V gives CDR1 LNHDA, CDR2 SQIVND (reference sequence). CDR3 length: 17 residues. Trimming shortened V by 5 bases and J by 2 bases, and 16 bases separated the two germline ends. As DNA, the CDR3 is TGTGCCAGTAGTCCAATGGACAGCTTTACTGGGGCCAACGTCCTGACTTTC. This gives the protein CASSPMDSFTGANVLTF.

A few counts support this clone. The CDR3 here is CASSSNLSGNTIYF. The CDR3 DNA reads TGTGCCAGCAGTTCTAACCTCTCTGGAAACACCATATATTTT. This chain uses TRBV28 with TRBJ1-3; D is undetermined. CDR3 length: 14 residues. V lost 4 bases, J lost 0 bases, and 7 bases lay in between. Germline CDR1 and CDR2: MDHEN and SYDVKM.

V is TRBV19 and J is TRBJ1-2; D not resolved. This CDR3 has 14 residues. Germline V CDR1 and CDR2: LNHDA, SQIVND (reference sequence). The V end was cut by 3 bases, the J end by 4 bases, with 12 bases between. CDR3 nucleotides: TGTGCCAGTAGTATTTTCCCCGAGGGCTATGGCTACACCTTC. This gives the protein CASSIFPEGYGYTF.

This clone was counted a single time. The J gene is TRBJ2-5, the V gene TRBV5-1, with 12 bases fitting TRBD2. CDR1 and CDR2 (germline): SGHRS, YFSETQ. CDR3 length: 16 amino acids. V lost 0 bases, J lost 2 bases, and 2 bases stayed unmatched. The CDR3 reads CASSLGLAGGQETQYF. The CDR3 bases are TGCGCCAGCAGCTTGGGGCTAGCGGGAGGGCAAGAGACCCAGTACTTC.

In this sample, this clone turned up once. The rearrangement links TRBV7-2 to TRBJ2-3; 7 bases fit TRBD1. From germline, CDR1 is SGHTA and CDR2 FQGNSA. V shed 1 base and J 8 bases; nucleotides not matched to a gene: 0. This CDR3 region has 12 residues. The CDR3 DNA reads TGTGCCAGCAGCTTAGACAGGGGTACGCAGTATTTT. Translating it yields CASSLDRGTQYF.

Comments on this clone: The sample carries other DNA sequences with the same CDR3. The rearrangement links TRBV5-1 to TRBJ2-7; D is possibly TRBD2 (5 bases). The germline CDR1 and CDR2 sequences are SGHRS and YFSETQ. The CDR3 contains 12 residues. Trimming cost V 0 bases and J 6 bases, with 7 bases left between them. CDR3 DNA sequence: TGCGCCAGCAGCTTGGGACGGGGCGAGCAGTACTTC. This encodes CASSLGRGEQYF.

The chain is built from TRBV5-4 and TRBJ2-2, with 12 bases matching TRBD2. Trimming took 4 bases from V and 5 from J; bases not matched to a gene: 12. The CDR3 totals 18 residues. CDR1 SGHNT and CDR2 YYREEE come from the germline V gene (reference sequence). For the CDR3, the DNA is TGTGCCAGCAGCGGGGGGGCTACCGGGACTAGCGGGACCGGGGAGCTGTTTTTT. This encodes CASSGGATGTSGTGELFF.

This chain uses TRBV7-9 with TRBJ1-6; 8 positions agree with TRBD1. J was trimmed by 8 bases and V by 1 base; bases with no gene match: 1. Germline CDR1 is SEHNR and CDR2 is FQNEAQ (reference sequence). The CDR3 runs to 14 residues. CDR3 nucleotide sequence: TGTGCCAGCAGCTTAGGACAGGGGTATTCACCCCTCCACTTT. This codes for CASSLGQGYSPLHF.

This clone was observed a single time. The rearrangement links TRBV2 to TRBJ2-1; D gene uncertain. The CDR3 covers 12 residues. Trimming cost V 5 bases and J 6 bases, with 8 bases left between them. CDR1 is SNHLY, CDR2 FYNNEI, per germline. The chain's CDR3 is CASSSVANEQFF. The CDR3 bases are TGTGCCAGCAGTAGCGTAGCCAATGAGCAGTTCTTC.

The CDR3 DNA reads as TGTGCCAGCAGCCCCGACAGATTCATGAACACTGAAGCTTTCTTT. This sequence encodes CASSPDRFMNTEAFF. The chain carries TRBV7-2 and TRBJ1-1, with a possible D match to TRBD1 (5 bases). This CDR3 comprises 15 residues. V gave up 5 bases and J gave up 0 bases, with 13 bases separating them. CDR1 SGHTA and CDR2 FQGNSA come from the germline V gene. Together with reference TRBV7-2 and TRBJ1-1, the CDR3 gives the full variable domain: GAGVSQSPSNKVTEKGKDVELRCDPISGHTALYWYRQSLGQGLEFLIYFQGNSAPDKSGLPSDRFSAERTGGSVSTLTIQRTQQEDSAVYLCASSPDRFMNTEAFFGQGTRLTVV.

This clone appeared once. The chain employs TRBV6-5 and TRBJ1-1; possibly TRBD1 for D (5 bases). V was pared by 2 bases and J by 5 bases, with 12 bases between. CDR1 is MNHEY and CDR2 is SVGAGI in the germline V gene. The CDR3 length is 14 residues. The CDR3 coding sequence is TGTGCCAGCAGTTACACCTCAGGGAAAACTGAAGCTTTCTTT. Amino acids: CASSYTSGKTEAFF.